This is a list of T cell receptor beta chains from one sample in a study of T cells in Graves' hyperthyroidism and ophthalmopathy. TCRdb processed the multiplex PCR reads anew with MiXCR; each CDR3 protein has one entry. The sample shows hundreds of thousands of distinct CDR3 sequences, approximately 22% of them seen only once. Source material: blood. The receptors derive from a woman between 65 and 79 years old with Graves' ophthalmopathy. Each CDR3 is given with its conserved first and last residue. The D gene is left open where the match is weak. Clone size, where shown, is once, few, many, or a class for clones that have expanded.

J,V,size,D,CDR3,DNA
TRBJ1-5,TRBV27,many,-,CASSLRPEIGQPQHF,TGTGCCAGCAGTTTGAGACCAGAAATCGGTCAGCCCCAGCATTTT
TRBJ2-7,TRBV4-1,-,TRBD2,CASSQETTSGSYEQYF,TGCGCCAGCAGCCAAGAAACGACTAGCGGGAGCTACGAGCAGTACTTC
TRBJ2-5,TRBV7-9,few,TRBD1,CASSTRQGKMYF,TGTGCCAGCAGCACCCGACAGGGGAAGATGTACTTC
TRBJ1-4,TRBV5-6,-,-,CASSLGGGAAEKLFF,TGTGCCAGCAGTTTGGGGGGCGGGGCCGCTGAAAAACTGTTTTTT
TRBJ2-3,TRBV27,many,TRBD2,CASSYPGLAGPPLTDTQYF,TGTGCCAGCAGTTATCCTGGACTAGCGGGCCCCCCACTCACAGATACGCAGTATTTT
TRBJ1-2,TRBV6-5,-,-,CASRYYRDYGYTF,TGTGCCAGCAGGTATTACCGGGACTATGGCTACACCTTC
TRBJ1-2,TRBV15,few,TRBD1,CATSRAFLRDRDGYTF,TGTGCCACCAGCAGAGCTTTCTTGCGGGACAGGGATGGCTACACCTTC
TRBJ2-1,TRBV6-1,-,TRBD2,CASSRGIAGDVMGNEQFF,TGTGCCAGCAGTAGGGGAATAGCGGGAGACGTCATGGGAAATGAGCAGTTCTTC
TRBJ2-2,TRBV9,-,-,CAAARSNTGELFF,TGTGCTGCGGCAAGGTCCAACACCGGGGAGCTGTTTTTT
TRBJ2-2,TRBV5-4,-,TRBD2,CASSLVGLNTGELFF,TGTGCCAGCAGCTTGGTGGGACTAAACACCGGGGAGCTGTTTTTT
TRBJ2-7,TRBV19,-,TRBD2,CASSSGGSGSLRHYEQYF,TGTGCCAGTTCAAGCGGGGGAAGCGGGAGTTTAAGGCACTACGAGCAGTACTTC
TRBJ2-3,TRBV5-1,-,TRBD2,CASSPIAGVIADTQYF,TGCGCCAGCAGCCCCATAGCGGGAGTAATAGCAGATACGCAGTATTTT
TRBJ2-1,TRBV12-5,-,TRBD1,CASGSPDRVFNEQFF,TGTGCTAGTGGTTCCCCGGACAGGGTTTTCAATGAGCAGTTCTTC
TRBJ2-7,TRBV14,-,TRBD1,CASSPGQVEQYF,TGTGCCAGCAGCCCGGGACAGGTCGAGCAGTACTTC
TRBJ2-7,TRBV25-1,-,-,CASSSQQGFSYEQYF,TGTGCCAGCAGTAGCCAACAGGGTTTTTCCTACGAGCAGTACTTC
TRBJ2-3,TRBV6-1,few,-,CASSGTITDTQYF,TGTGCCAGCAGTGGCACGATCACAGATACGCAGTATTTT
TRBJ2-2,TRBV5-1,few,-,CASSSGMTGELFF,TGCGCCAGCAGCTCAGGGATGACCGGGGAGCTGTTTTTT
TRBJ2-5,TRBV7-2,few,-,CASSQSLGQETQYF,TGTGCCAGCAGCCAGAGCCTTGGCCAAGAGACCCAGTACTTC
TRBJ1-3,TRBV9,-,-,CASSVDGNTIYF,TGTGCCAGCAGCGTAGATGGAAACACCATATATTTT
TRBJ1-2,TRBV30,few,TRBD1,CAWMYGTGVYGYTF,TGTGCCTGGATGTATGGGACAGGAGTCTATGGCTACACCTTC
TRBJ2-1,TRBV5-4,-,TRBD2,CASSLGASGGYNEQFF,TGTGCCAGCAGCCTGGGAGCCTCGGGGGGGTACAATGAGCAGTTCTTC
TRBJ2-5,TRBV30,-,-,CAWGDGLRETQYF,TGTGCCTGGGGGGACGGTCTGAGGGAGACCCAGTACTTC
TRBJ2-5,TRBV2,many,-,CASSETVETQYF,TGTGCCAGCAGTGAGACGGTAGAGACCCAGTACTTC
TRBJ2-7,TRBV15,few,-,CATSRDKIAPGQYF,TGTGCCACCAGCAGAGATAAGATAGCACCGGGGCAGTACTTC
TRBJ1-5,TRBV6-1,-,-,CASSEGPQPQHF,TGTGCCAGCAGCGAGGGACCTCAGCCCCAGCATTTT
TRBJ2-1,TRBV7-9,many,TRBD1,CASSTGTGNNEQFF,TGTGCCAGCAGCACCGGGACAGGGAACAATGAGCAGTTCTTC
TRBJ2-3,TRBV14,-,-,CASSQAFGTPAGAQYF,TGTGCCAGCAGCCAAGCATTTGGGACCCCAGCCGGGGCGCAGTATTTT
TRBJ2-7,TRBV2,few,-,CASKPLGVYEQYF,TGTGCCAGCAAACCTCTAGGGGTGTACGAGCAGTACTTC
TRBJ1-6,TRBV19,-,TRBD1,CASREGTGIHSPLHF,TGTGCCAGTAGGGAGGGGACAGGGATACATTCACCCCTCCACTTT
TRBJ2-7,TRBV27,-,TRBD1,CASSLSTGSSYEQYF,TGTGCCAGCAGTTTATCGACAGGGAGCTCCTACGAGCAGTACTTC
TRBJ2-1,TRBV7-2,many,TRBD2,CASSHPTSGRRRDSYNEQFF,TGTGCCAGCAGCCACCCAACTAGCGGGAGGAGAAGGGACTCCTACAATGAGCAGTTCTTC
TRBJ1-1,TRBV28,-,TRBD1,CASRNGGQGPENTEAFF,TGTGCCAGCAGAAACGGGGGACAGGGGCCGGAGAACACTGAAGCTTTCTTT
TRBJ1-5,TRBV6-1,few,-,CASRDKSNQPQHF,TGTGCCAGCAGGGACAAGAGCAATCAGCCCCAGCATTTT
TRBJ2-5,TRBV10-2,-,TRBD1,CASSELQGAGETQYF,TGCGCCAGCAGTGAGTTGCAGGGGGCTGGGGAGACCCAGTACTTC
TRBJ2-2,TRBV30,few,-,CAWSHPGANTGELFF,TGTGCCTGGAGTCACCCCGGGGCGAACACCGGGGAGCTGTTTTTT
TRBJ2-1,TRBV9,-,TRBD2,CASSVTSPYNEQFF,TGTGCCAGCAGCGTGACTAGCCCCTACAATGAGCAGTTCTTC